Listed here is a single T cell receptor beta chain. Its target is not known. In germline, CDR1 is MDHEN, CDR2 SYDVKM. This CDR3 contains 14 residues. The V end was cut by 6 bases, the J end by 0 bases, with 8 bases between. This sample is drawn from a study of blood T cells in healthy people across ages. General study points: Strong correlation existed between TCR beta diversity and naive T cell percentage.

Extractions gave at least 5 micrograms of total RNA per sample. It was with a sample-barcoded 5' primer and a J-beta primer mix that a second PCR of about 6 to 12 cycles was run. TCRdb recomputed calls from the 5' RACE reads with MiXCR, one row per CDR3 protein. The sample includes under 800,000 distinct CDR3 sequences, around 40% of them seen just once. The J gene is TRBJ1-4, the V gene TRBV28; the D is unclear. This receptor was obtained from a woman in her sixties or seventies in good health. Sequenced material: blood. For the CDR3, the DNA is TGTGCCAGCAGCGGAGCTTCAACTAATGAAAAACTGTTTTTT. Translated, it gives CASSGASTNEKLFF.